The 4 T cell receptor beta chains below come from one sample, sequenced in a study of blood T cell repertoires in COVID-19 (dated by TCRdb to about 2020). The library came from the immunoSEQ multiplex PCR assay. TCRdb's version of the immuneACCESS table is confined to in-frame rearrangements and falls short of the full clone set. An unresolved V gene accounts for under half of the shortfall where checked; the remainder is of unknown origin. Across this sample there are approximately 350,000 clones, with roughly 80% seen only once. About 5% of the sample goes to the ten largest clones. The sequenced sample was PBMCs or T cells enriched from blood (not recorded which). Receptors were obtained from a woman aged 45-60 years who had recovered from COVID-19.

V usage is TRBV7-8 and J usage is TRBJ1-1; tentative D call: TRBD1 (6 bases). Trimming cost V 5 bases and J 6 bases, with 13 bases left between them. Germline-derived CDR1 and CDR2 are SGHVS and FQNEAQ. The CDR3 length is 13 residues. The CDR3 loop reads CASSAYSGAEAFF. The CDR3 DNA is TGTGCCAGCAGCGCCTACTCAGGGGCTGAAGCTTTCTTT.

V and J are TRBV6-6 and TRBJ2-1; tentative D call: TRBD2 (5 bases). CDR3 size: 11 residues. Trimming shortened V by 2 bases and J by 9 bases, and 5 bases separated the two germline ends. CDR1 MNHNY and CDR2 SVGAGI come from the germline V gene (reference sequence). In DNA, the CDR3 is TGTGCCAGCAGTTACGAGGGTGAGCAGTTCTTC. Protein sequence: CASSYEGEQFF.

The chain recombines TRBV30 with TRBJ1-3; D is uncertain. Germline lookup yields CDR1 GTSNPN and CDR2 SVGIG (reference sequence). This CDR3 has 13 residues. CDR3 DNA sequence: TGTGGCCTGGATAGCGGCTCTGGAAACACCATATATTTT. Amino acids: CGLDSGSGNTIYF.

This clone was recorded a few times. The chain couples TRBV5-4 to TRBJ2-3, with 7 bases fitting TRBD1. Germline loops: CDR1 SGHNT, CDR2 YYREEE (reference sequence). With 0 bases clipped from V and 6 bases from J, the junction kept 7 bases outside the gene matches. The CDR3 has 15 residues. CDR3 bases: TGTGCCAGCAGCTTGGGGGACAGATTGAGGGATACGCAGTATTTT. Translating it yields CASSLGDRLRDTQYF.